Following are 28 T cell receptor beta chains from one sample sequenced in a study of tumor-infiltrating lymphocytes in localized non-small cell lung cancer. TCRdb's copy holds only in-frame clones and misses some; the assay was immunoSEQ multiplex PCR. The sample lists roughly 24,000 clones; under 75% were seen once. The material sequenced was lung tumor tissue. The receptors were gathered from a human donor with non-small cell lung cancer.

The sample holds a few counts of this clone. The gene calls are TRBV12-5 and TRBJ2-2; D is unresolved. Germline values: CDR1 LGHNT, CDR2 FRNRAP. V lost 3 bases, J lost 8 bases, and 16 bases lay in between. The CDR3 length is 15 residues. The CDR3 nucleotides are TGTGCTAGTGGTTTAAAGCATACCTTAGGAGGGGAGCTGTTTTTT. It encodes CASGLKHTLGGELFF.

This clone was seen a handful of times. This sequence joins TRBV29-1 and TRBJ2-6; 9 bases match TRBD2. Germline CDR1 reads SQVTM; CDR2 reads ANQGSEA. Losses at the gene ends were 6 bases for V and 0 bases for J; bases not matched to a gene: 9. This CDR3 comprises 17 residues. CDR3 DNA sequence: TGCAGCGTCATCTTAGCGGGGGATGACTCTGGGGCCAACGTCCTGACTTTC. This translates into CSVILAGDDSGANVLTF.

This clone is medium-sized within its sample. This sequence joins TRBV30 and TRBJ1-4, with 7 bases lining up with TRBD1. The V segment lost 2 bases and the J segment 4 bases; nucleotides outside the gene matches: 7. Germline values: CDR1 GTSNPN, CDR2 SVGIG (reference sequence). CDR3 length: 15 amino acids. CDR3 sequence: CAWSLPGQFNEKLFF. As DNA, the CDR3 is TGTGCCTGGAGTTTACCGGGACAGTTTAATGAAAAACTGTTTTTT.

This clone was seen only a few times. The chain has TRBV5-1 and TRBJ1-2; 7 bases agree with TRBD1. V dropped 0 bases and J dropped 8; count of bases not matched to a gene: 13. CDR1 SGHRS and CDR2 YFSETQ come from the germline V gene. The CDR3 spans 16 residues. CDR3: CASSLAPSTGFGGYTF. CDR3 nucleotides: TGCGCCAGCAGCTTGGCCCCCTCGACAGGGTTCGGCGGCTACACCTTC.

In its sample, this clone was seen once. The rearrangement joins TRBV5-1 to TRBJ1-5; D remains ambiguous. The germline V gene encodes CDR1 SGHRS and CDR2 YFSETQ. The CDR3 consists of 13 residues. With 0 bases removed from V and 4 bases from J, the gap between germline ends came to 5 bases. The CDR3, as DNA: TGCGCCAGCAGCTTGGTACCTAATCAGCCCCAGCATTTT. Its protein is CASSLVPNQPQHF.

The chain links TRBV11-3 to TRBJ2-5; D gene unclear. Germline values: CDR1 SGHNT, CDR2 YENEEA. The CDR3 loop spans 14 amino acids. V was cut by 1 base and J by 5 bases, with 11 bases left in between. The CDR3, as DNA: TGTGCCAGCAGCTTAGGGGCTACTGGGGAGACCCAGTACTTC. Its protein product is CASSLGATGETQYF.

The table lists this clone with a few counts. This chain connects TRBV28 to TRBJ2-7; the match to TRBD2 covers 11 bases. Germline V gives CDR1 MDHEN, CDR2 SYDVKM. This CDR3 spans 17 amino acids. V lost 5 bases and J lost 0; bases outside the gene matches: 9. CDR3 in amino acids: CASSPEPGLAGSYEQYF. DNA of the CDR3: TGTGCCAGCAGTCCTGAACCTGGACTAGCGGGCTCCTACGAGCAGTACTTC. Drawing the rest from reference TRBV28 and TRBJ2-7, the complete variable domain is DVKVTQSSRYLVKRTGEKVFLECVQDMDHENMFWYRQDPGLGLRLIYFSYDVKMKEKGDIPEGYSVSREKKERFSLILESASTNQTSMYLCASSPEPGLAGSYEQYFGPGTRLTVT.

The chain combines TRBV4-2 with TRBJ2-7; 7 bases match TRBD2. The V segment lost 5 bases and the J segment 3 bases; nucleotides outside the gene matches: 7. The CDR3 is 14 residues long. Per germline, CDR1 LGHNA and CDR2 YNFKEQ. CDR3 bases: TGTGCCAGCAGCTTAGGACTAGATTACTACGAGCAGTACTTC. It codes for CASSLGLDYYEQYF.

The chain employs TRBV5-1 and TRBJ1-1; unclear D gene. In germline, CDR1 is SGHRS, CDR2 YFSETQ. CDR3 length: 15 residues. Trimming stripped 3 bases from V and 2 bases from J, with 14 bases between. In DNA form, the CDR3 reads TGCGCCAGCAGCTCCTCCGGTCCGCCTAACACTGAAGCTTTCTTT. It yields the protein CASSSSGPPNTEAFF.

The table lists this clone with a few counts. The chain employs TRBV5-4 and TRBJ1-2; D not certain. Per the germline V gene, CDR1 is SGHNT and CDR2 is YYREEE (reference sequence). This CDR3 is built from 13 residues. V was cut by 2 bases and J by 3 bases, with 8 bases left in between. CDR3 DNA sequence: TGTGCCAGCAGCTTCGGCCAGCACTATGGCTACACCTTC. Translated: CASSFGQHYGYTF.

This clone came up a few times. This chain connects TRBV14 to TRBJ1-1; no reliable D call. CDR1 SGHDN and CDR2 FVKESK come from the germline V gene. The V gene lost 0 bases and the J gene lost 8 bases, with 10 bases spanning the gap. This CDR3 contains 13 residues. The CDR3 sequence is CASSQDLIGEAFF. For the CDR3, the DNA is TGTGCCAGCAGCCAAGATCTTATCGGCGAAGCTTTCTTT.

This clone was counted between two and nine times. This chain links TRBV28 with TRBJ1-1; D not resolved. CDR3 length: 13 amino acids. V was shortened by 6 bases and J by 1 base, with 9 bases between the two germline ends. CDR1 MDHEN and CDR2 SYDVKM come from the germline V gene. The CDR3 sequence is CASRLGGNTEAFF. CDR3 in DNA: TGTGCCAGCAGATTGGGAGGGAACACTGAAGCTTTCTTT.

For the CDR3, the DNA is TGTGCCAGTGGGAGACAGGCTGTACGCTACACCTTC. Its translation: CASGRQAVRYTF. This chain links TRBV19 with TRBJ1-2, with D possibly being TRBD1 (6 bases). This CDR3 has 12 amino acids. Trimming left V 8 bases short and J 9 bases short, with 16 bases between. From germline, CDR1 is LNHDA and CDR2 SQIVND (reference sequence).

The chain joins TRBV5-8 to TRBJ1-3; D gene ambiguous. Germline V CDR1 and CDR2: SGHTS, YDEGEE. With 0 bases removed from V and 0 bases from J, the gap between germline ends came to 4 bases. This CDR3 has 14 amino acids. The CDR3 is CASSLVGSGNTIYF. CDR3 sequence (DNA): TGTGCCAGCAGCTTGGTCGGCTCTGGAAACACCATATATTTT.

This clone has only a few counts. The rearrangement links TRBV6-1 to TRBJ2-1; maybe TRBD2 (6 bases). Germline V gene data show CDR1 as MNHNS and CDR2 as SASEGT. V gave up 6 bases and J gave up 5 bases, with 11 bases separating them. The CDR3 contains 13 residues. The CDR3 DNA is TGTGCCAGCAGCGTCCGACTAGACAATGAGCAGTTCTTC. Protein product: CASSVRLDNEQFF.

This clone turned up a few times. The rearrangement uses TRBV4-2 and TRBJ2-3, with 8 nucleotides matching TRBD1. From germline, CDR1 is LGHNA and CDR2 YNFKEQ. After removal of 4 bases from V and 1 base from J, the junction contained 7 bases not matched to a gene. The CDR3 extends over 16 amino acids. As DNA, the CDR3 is TGTGCCAGCAGCCCTTCTGGACAGGGAGGCACAGATACGCAGTATTTT. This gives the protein CASSPSGQGGTDTQYF.

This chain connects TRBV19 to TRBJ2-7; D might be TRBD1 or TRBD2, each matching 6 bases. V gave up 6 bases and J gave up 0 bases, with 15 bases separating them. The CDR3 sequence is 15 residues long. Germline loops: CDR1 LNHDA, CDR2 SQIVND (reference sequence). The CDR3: CASSRLGGSSYEQYF. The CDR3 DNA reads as TGTGCCAGTAGCCGTTTAGGGGGGAGCTCCTACGAGCAGTACTTC.

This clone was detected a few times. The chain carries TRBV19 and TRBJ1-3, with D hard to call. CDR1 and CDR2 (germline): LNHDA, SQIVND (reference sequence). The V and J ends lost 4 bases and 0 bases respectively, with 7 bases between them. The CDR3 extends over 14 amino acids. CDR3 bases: TGTGCCAGTAGTACTCTAAACTCTGGAAACACCATATATTTT. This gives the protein CASSTLNSGNTIYF.

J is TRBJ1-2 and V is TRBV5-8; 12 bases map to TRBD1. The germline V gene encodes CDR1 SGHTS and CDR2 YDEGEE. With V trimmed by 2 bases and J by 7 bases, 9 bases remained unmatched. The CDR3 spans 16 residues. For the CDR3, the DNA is TGTGCCAGCAGCTTCCCACCGGGACAGGGGGCGCGTGGCTACACCTTC. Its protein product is CASSFPPGQGARGYTF.

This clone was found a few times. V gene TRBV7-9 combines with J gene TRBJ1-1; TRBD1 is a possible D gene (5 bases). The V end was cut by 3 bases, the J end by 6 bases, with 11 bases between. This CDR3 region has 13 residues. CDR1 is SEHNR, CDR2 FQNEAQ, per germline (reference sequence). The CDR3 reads CASSFQGPAEAFF. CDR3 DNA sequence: TGTGCCAGCAGCTTTCAGGGTCCGGCTGAAGCTTTCTTT.

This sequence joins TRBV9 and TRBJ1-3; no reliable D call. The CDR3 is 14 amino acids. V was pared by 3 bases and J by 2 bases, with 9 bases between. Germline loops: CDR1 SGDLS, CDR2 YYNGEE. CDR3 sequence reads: CASSAPAPGNTIYF. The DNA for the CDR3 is TGTGCCAGCAGCGCCCCGGCACCTGGAAACACCATATATTTT.

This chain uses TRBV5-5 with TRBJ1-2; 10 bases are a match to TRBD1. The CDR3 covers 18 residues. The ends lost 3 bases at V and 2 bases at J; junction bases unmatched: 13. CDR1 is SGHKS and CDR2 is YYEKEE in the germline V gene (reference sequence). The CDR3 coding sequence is TGTGCCAGCAGCTACCGGTCGGGACAGGGGAACTCGAACTATGGCTACACCTTC. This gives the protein CASSYRSGQGNSNYGYTF.

The CDR3 spells CAWSALGLPYEQYF. The CDR3 DNA reads TGTGCCTGGAGTGCCCTGGGTCTACCCTACGAGCAGTACTTC. The rearrangement joins TRBV30 to TRBJ2-7; D gene uncertain. The V gene lost 1 base and the J gene lost 2 bases, with 12 bases spanning the gap. CDR3 length equals 14 residues. CDR1 and CDR2 from the germline V gene are GTSNPN and SVGIG (reference sequence). Looking up the rest from reference TRBV30 and TRBJ2-7 gives the full variable domain: SQTIHQWPATLVQPVGSPLSLECTVEGTSNPNLYWYRQAAGRGLQLLFYSVGIGQISSEVPQNLSASRPQDRQFILSSKKLLLSDSGFYLCAWSALGLPYEQYFGPGTRLTVT.

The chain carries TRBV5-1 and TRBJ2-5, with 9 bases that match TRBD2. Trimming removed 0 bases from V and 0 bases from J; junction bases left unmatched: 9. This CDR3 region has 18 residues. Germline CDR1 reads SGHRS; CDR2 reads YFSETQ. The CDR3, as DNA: TGCGCCAGCAGCTTGGGGGTAGCGGGAGACCCGTACCAAGAGACCCAGTACTTC. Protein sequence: CASSLGVAGDPYQETQYF.

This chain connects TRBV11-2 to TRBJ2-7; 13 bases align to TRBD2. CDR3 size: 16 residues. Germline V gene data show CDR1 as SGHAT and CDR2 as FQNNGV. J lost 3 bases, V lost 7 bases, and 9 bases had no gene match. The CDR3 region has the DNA TGTGCCAGCACCCTAGGACTAGCGGGAGTCAGCTACGAGCAGTACTTC. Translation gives CASTLGLAGVSYEQYF.

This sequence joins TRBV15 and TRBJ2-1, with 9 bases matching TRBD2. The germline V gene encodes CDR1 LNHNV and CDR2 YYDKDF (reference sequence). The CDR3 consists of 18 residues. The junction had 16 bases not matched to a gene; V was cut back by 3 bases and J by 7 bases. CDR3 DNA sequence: TGTGCCACCAGCAGGGGGGGTGGGAGCGGGAGGACGGGAAATGAGCAGTTCTTC. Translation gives CATSRGGGSGRTGNEQFF.

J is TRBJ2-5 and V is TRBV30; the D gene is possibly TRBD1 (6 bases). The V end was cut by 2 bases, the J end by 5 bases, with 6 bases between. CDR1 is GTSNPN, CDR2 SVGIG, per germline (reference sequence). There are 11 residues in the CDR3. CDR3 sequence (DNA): TGTGCCTGGAGTAGGGGGGAGACCCAGTACTTC. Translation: CAWSRGETQYF.

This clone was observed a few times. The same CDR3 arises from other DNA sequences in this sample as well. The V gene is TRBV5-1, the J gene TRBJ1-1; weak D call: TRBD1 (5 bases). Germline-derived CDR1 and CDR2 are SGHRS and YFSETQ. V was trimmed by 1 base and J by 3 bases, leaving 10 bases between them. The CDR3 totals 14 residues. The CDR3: CASSLQGADTEAFF. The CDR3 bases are TGCGCCAGCAGCTTGCAGGGAGCGGACACTGAAGCTTTCTTT.